This T cell receptor beta chain was sequenced during a study of CXCR3-negative and CXCR3-positive naive CD8 T cells. General observations from the study: TRB CDR3s were more hydrophobic in CXCR3-positive than in CXCR3-negative naive cells. Diversity proved comparably high across both naive subsets and much lower in memory CD8+ cells.

Note on this clonotype: What it recognizes is unknown.

With UMI labels, 5' RACE was used to prepare the TRB cDNA libraries. TCRdb reprocessed the 5' RACE reads, with one entry per CDR3 protein and no DNA. The table lists approximately 66,000 distinct CDR3 sequences, with roughly 1.5% in the top ten. Definition of naive CD8+ T cells rested on a CD45RO-CCR7+CD27+CD95- profile. Germline V gene lookup returns CDR1 LNHDA and CDR2 SQIVND (reference sequence). The CDR3 is made up of 17 amino acids. This clonotype was obtained from a human donor in good health. Some clones in this sample may be carry-over from other donors' samples. This chain uses TRBV19 with TRBJ2-1; TCRdb proposes TRBD1, but this gene call is untestable without DNA. The material sequenced was naive CXCR3- CD8+ T cells from blood. Subset defined: CD45RO-CCR7+CD27+CD95- naive CD8+ T cells lacking CXCR3 (TNR3-). CDR3 loop: CASSIDTGGRLYNEQFF.